This TCR beta chain was recorded in a study of shared clonotypes between healthy human individuals. CDR3 length: 16 residues. Trimming took off 3 bases at V and 1 base at J, with 13 bases between the two ends. CDR1 and CDR2 (germline): KGHSH, LQKENI. This clone was recorded many times. This table comes from immunoSEQ multiplex PCR, and its TCRdb copy is limited to in-frame clones, with some not included. Of more than 80,000 clones in the sample, under 70% were seen once. The sample was memory CD8+ T cells sorted from blood. Subset meaning: CD45RO+ cells pooled with CCR7-negative TemRA cells. The gene calls are TRBV18 and TRBJ2-1; perhaps TRBD1 as D (6 bases). This TCR came from a man between 25 and 39 years old in good health. The CDR3 sequence is CASSPRTEISYNEQFF. CDR3 coding DNA: TGTGCCAGCTCACCCCGGACAGAAATTTCCTACAATGAGCAGTTCTTC.